A single sample is the source of the 8 T cell receptor beta chains below, sequenced in a study of T cell responses to AZD1222 COVID-19 vaccine. The repertoire was sequenced with immunoSEQ multiplex PCR; TCRdb's copy has only in-frame clones and lacks some. The sample includes around 140,000 clones, about 90% of them seen just once. This specimen consisted of peripheral blood, obtained 28 days after the second dose of the MenACWY control vaccine. These receptor sequences come from an adult who received the MenACWY meningococcal vaccine as a control.

The genes are TRBV7-6 and TRBJ2-7, with D maybe TRBD1 (5 bases). The CDR3 consists of 13 residues. Germline CDR1 reads SGHVS; CDR2 reads FNYEAQ. The V end was cut by 4 bases, the J end by 0 bases, with 7 bases between. CDR3 DNA sequence: TGTGCCAGCAGCTCGGACAACTCCTACGAGCAGTACTTC. Amino acids: CASSSDNSYEQYF.

Only one count was recorded for this clone. This chain joins TRBV12-3 or TRBV12-4 and TRBJ1-3; D is perhaps TRBD1 (6 bases). CDR3 length: 13 amino acids. Trimming removed 10 bases from V and 4 bases from J, with 14 bases in between. The CDR3 nucleotides read TGTGCCACCCGTTTGGGGGGCGGAAACACCATATATTTT. Translated, it gives CATRLGGGNTIYF.

The chain links TRBV7-2 to TRBJ1-6; 10 bases are shared with TRBD1. The CDR3 sequence is 15 residues long. Looked up from germline, CDR1 is SGHTA and CDR2 is FQGNSA. The junction had 7 bases not matched to a gene; V was cut back by 7 bases and J by 7 bases. For the CDR3, the DNA is TGTGCCAGCAACTCCTGGGGACAGGGGAATTCACCCCTCCACTTT. Protein: CASNSWGQGNSPLHF.

This chain links TRBV28 with TRBJ1-2, with a tentative D call TRBD1 (5 bases). V lost 2 bases and J 4 bases, leaving 8 bases between the germline ends. The V gene's germline CDR1 is MDHEN and CDR2 SYDVKM. The CDR3 consists of 13 residues. The CDR3 here is CASSLDSLYGYTF. The DNA of the CDR3 is TGTGCCAGCAGTTTAGACAGCCTCTATGGCTACACCTTC.

The chain uses TRBV14 and TRBJ1-4; 7 positions match TRBD1. CDR3 length: 15 amino acids. The germline gives CDR1 SGHDN, CDR2 FVKESK. V shed 2 bases and J 5 bases; nucleotides not matched to a gene: 5. Here the CDR3 reads CASSQRGQENEKLFF. The CDR3 coding sequence is TGTGCCAGCAGCCAAAGAGGACAGGAGAATGAAAAACTGTTTTTT.

The V gene is TRBV28, the J gene TRBJ1-5; D possibly corresponds to TRBD1 (6 bases). CDR3 length: 18 amino acids. V dropped 5 bases and J dropped 2 bases, with 22 bases sitting between them. Per germline, CDR1 MDHEN and CDR2 SYDVKM. DNA for the CDR3: TGTGCCAGCAGTACGGCCGGGACACCTAAAGTACGCAATCAGCCCCAGCATTTT. Amino acids: CASSTAGTPKVRNQPQHF.

V usage is TRBV7-8 and J usage is TRBJ1-2; possibly TRBD1 for D (5 bases). The CDR3 extends over 16 amino acids. Germline CDR1 is SGHVS and CDR2 is FQNEAQ. Between the trimmed V and J ends, which lost 1 base and 2 bases, there was a span of 14 bases. The CDR3 DNA follows: TGTGCCAGCAGCTTAGGGGCGAGGGGCTTCAACTATGGCTACACCTTC. This sequence encodes CASSLGARGFNYGYTF.

The rearrangement uses TRBV7-8 and TRBJ2-1; the match to TRBD2 covers 7 bases. V was pared by 4 bases and J by 0 bases, with 6 bases of the junction left unmatched. There are 16 residues in the CDR3. Germline lookup yields CDR1 SGHVS and CDR2 FQNEAQ. CDR3 bases: TGTGCCAGCAGCTCCTTAGCGGGTGGCTCCTACAATGAGCAGTTCTTC. It translates to CASSSLAGGSYNEQFF.